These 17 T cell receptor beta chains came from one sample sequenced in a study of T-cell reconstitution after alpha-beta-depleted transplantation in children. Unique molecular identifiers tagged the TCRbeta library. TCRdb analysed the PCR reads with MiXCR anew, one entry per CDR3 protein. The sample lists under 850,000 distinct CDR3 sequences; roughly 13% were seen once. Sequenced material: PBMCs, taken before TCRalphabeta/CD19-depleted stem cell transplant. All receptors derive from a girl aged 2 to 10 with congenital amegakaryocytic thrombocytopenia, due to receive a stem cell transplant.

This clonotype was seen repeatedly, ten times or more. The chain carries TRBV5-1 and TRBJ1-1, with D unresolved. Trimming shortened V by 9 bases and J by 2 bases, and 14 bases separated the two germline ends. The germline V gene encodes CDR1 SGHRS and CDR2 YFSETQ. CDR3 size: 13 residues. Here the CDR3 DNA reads TGCGCCACCTCCTTAAGCCTCAACACTGAAGCTTTCTTT. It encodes CATSLSLNTEAFF.

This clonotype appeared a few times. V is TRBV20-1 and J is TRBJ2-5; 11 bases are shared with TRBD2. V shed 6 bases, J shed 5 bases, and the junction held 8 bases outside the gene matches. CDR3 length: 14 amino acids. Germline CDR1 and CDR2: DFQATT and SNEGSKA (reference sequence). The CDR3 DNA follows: TGCAGTGCGAGACTAGCGGGATTCTTTGAGACCCAGTACTTC. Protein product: CSARLAGFFETQYF.

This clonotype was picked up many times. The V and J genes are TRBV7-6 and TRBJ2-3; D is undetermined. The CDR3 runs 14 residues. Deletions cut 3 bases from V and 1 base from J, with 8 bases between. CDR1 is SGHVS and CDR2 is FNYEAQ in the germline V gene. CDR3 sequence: CASSLKPRTDTQYF. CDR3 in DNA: TGTGCCAGCAGCTTGAAACCCCGCACAGATACGCAGTATTTT.

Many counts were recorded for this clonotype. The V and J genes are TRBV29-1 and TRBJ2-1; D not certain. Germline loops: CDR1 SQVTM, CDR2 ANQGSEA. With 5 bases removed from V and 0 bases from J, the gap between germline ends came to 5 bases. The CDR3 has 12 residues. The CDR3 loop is CSVSSSYNEQFF. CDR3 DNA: TGCAGCGTTTCTAGCTCCTACAATGAGCAGTTCTTC.

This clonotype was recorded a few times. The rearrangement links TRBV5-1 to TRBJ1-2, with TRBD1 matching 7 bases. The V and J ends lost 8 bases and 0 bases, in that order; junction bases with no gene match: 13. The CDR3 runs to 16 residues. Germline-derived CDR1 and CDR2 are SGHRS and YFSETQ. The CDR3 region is CARVTGRTPTNYGYTF. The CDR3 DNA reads TGCGCCAGGGTGACAGGGCGAACCCCAACTAACTATGGCTACACCTTC.

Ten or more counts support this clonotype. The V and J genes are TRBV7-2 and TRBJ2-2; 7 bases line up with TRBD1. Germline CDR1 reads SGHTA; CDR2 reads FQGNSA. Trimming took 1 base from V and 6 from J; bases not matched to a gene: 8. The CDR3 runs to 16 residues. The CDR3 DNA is TGTGCCAGCAGCTTAGTAGGGGACAGTTCGGCCGGGGAGCTGTTTTTT. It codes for CASSLVGDSSAGELFF.

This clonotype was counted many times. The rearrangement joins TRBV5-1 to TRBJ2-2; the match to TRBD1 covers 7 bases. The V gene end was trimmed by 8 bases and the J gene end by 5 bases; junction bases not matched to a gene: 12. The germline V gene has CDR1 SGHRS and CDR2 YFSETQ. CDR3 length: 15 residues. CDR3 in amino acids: CASKPPGQPTGELFF. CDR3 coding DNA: TGCGCCAGTAAACCCCCGGGACAGCCTACCGGGGAGCTGTTTTTT.

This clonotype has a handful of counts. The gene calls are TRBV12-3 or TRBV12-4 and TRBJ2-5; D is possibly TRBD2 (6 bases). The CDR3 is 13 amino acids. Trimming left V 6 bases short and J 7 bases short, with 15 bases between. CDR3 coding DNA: TGTGCCAGCAGCCCGTGGGGGGAAGGGACCCAGTACTTC. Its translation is CASSPWGEGTQYF.

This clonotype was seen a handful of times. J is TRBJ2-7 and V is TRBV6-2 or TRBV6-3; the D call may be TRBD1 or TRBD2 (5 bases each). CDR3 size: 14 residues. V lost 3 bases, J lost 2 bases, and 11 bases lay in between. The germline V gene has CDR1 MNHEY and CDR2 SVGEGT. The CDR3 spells CASSYLGPAYEQYF. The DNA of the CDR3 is TGTGCCAGCAGTTATCTGGGACCTGCCTACGAGCAGTACTTC.

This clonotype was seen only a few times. The CDR3 DNA follows: TGCGCCAGCAGCCCTTGGACTAGCGGGAGAGGGGCCCCCGGGGAGCTGTTTTTT. Protein product: CASSPWTSGRGAPGELFF. The V gene is TRBV4-1, the J gene TRBJ2-2; 13 bases are shared with TRBD2. The trim removed 4 bases at V and 6 bases at J, leaving 11 bases unmatched. Germline lookup yields CDR1 MGHRA and CDR2 YSYEKL. This CDR3 is 18 amino acids long.

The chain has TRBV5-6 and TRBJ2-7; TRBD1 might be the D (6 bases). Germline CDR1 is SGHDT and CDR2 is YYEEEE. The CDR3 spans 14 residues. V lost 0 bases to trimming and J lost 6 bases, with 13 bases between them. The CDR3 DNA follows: TGTGCCAGCAGCTTGGGAACAGGGACCGGCGAGCAGTACTTC. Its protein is CASSLGTGTGEQYF.

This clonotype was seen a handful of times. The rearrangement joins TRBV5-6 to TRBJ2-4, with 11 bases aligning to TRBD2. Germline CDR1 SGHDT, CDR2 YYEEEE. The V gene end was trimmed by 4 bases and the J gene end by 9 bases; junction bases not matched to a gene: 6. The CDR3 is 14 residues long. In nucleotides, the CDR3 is TGTGCCAGCAGCCCACTAGCGGGAGAAGGCATTCAGTACTTC. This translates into CASSPLAGEGIQYF.

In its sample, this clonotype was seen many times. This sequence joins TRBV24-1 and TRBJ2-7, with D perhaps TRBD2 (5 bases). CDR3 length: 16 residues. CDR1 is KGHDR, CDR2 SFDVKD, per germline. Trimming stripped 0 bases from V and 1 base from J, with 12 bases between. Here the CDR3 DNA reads TGTGCCACCAGTGATTTGGAGGGTGAGTCGTCCTACGAGCAGTACTTC. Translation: CATSDLEGESSYEQYF.

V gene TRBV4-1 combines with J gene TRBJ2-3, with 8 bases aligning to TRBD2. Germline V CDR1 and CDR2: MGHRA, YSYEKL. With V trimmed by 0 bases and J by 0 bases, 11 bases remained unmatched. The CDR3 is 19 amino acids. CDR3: CASSQDHRGGWTSTDTQYF. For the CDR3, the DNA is TGCGCCAGCAGCCAAGATCATCGGGGGGGATGGACAAGCACAGATACGCAGTATTTT.

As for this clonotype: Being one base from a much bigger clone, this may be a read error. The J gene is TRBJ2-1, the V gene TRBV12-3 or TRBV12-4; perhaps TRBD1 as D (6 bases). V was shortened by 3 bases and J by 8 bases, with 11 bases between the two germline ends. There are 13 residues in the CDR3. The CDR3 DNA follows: TGTGCCAGCAGTTTTTCAGGGGTCCATGAGCAGTTCTTC. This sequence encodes CASSFSGVHEQFF.

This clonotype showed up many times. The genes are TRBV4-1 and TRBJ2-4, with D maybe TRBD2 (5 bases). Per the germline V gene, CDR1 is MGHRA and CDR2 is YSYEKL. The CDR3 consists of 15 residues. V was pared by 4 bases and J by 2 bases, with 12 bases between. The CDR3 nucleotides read TGCGCCAGCAGCCGAACTAGAGAACCCAAAAACATTCAGTACTTC. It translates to CASSRTREPKNIQYF.

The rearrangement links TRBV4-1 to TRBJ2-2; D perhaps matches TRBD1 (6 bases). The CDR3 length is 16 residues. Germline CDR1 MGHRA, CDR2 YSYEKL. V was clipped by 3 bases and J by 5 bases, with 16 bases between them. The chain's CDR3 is CASSQGRGRRTGELFF. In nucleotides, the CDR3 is TGCGCCAGCAGCCAGGGTAGGGGGAGAAGGACCGGGGAGCTGTTTTTT.